This T cell receptor (beta chain) was obtained from a study of T cells in Graves' hyperthyroidism and ophthalmopathy. The hyperthyroidism was newly diagnosed and had lasted under 2 months; the patients were aged 18 to 65. Germline-derived CDR1 and CDR2 are SGHVS and FQNEAQ. The ends were cut back, 1 base at V and 3 bases at J, with 13 bases in the middle. This CDR3 region has 16 residues. Template material for amplifying TCR beta CDR3 regions consisted of RNA transcripts. The HTBI primer set served for first-round RT-PCR of the TCR CDR3. TCRdb processed the multiplex PCR reads anew with MiXCR; each CDR3 protein has one entry. Of some 560,000 distinct CDR3 sequences detected, around a sixth appear once; the ten largest clones hold roughly 6.6%.

The clonotype was recovered from a woman between 25 and 40 years old with Graves' hyperthyroidism. The V gene is TRBV7-8, the J gene TRBJ1-3; no firm D call. Sequencing was performed on blood. This CDR3 reads CASSLDRGSFGNTIYF. CDR3 bases: TGTGCCAGCAGCTTAGACCGGGGTTCCTTTGGAAACACCATATATTTT.